These T cell receptor beta chains were read from a single sample in a study of tumor T cells in aggressive B-cell lymphoma. Data came from immunoSEQ multiplex PCR; TCRdb stores just in-frame clones and leaves some out. This sample yields 8,500 to 9,500 clones, of which approximately 81% are seen a single time; under 4% belongs to the top ten. Sequenced sample: tumor tissue. The receptor source for this set is an adult with diffuse large B cell lymphoma. The CDR3 runs from the conserved cysteine through the conserved F or W. The D gene is left open where the match is weak. Size is stated for part of the rows, as once, few or many counts, or as a class when the clone is expanded.

>TRBV5-1|17|TRBJ1-2|TRBD1|few
CASSLLGAGQGGYGYTF
TGCGCCAGCAGCTTGCTTGGGGCCGGACAGGGGGGCTATGGCTACACCTTC
>TRBV27|14|TRBJ1-1|NA|few
CASSFSERWTEAFF
TGTGCCAGCAGTTTTTCGGAGAGGTGGACTGAAGCTTTCTTT
>TRBV13|12|TRBJ2-3|NA|NA
CASSPSTDTQYF
TGTGCCAGCAGCCCCTCCACAGATACGCAGTATTTT
>TRBV4-1|14|TRBJ2-5|NA|NA
CASSMLASAGTQYF
TGCGCCAGCAGCATGTTAGCGTCCGCCGGGACCCAGTACTTC
>TRBV5-6|15|TRBJ1-1|NA|NA
CASSSNPQGNTEAFF
TGTGCCAGCAGCTCAAATCCACAGGGAAACACTGAAGCTTTCTTT
>TRBV9|15|TRBJ2-7|TRBD1|NA
CASSPRQGTSLEQYF
TGTGCCAGCAGCCCGCGACAGGGGACCTCCCTCGAGCAGTACTTC
>TRBV12-2|16|TRBJ2-2|NA|few
CASRFGRDSGTGELFF
TGTGCAAGTCGCTTCGGACGGGACTCTGGGACCGGGGAGCTGTTTTTT
>TRBV5-6|14|TRBJ1-5|NA|few
CASSAGLSNQPQHF
TGTGCCAGCAGTGCAGGGTTGAGCAATCAGCCCCAGCATTTT
>TRBV7-8|14|TRBJ2-5|TRBD1|NA
CASSRTGAPETQYF
TGTGCCAGCAGCCGGACAGGGGCCCCAGAGACCCAGTACTTC
>TRBV5-6|13|TRBJ2-3|NA|NA
CASSGSSSDTQYF
TGTGCCAGCAGCGGGAGCTCGTCAGATACGCAGTATTTT
>TRBV6-6|15|TRBJ2-1|TRBD2|NA
CASSLLAGGYNEQFF
TGTGCCAGCAGCCTACTAGCGGGGGGGTACAATGAGCAGTTCTTC
>TRBV7-8|14|TRBJ2-2|NA|NA
CASSPLANTGELFF
TGTGCCAGCAGCCCTTTAGCGAACACCGGGGAACTGTTTTTT
>TRBV30|13|TRBJ2-1|NA|NA
CAWSMAQLREQFF
TGTGCCTGGAGTATGGCACAGCTCAGGGAGCAGTTCTTC
>TRBV5-4|16|TRBJ2-1|TRBD2|NA
CASSLELAGGYNEQFF
TGTGCCAGCAGCTTGGAACTAGCGGGGGGTTACAATGAGCAGTTCTTC
>TRBV7-3|14|TRBJ2-3|NA|NA
CASSARVTTDTQYF
TGTGCCAGCAGCGCACGGGTAACCACAGATACGCAGTATTTT
>TRBV28|12|TRBJ2-5|NA|NA
CASSQGMGTQYF
TGTGCCAGCAGTCAGGGGATGGGGACCCAGTACTTC
>TRBV6-5|13|TRBJ1-6|NA|NA
CASKAPNNSPLHF
TGTGCCAGCAAAGCCCCAAATAATTCACCCCTCCACTTT
>TRBV4-3|14|TRBJ1-5|NA|few
CASSQDRGNQPQHF
TGCGCCAGCAGCCAAGATAGGGGAAATCAGCCCCAGCATTTT
>TRBV6-6|16|TRBJ1-6|TRBD1|NA
CASSLGQGAVDSPLHF
TGTGCCAGCAGTCTTGGACAGGGGGCTGTAGATTCACCCCTCCACTTT
>TRBV5-4|14|TRBJ1-2|TRBD1|NA
CASSFPGGVYGYTF
TGTGCCAGCAGCTTCCCAGGGGGCGTGTATGGCTACACCTTC
>TRBV7-3|17|TRBJ2-1|TRBD1|NA
CASSLIGTGGLLNEQFF
TGTGCCAGCAGCTTAATCGGGACAGGGGGCCTACTCAATGAGCAGTTCTTC
>TRBV6-5|11|TRBJ2-7|NA|NA
CASSHGGEQYF
TGTGCCAGCAGCCATGGGGGCGAGCAGTACTTC
>TRBV4-2|13|TRBJ2-7|NA|NA
CASSHASGYEQYF
TGTGCCAGCAGTCACGCCTCGGGATACGAGCAGTACTTC
>TRBV6-5|13|TRBJ1-2|NA|NA
CASRRTGTYGYTF
TGTGCCAGCCGCCGGACGGGAACCTATGGCTACACCTTC
>TRBV7-8|14|TRBJ1-1|TRBD1|NA
CASSGGQADTEAFF
TGTGCCAGCAGCGGGGGACAGGCTGACACTGAAGCTTTCTTT
>TRBV5-1|16|TRBJ2-2|TRBD1|NA
CASRKWSTGVDGELFF
TGCGCCAGCAGGAAGTGGTCGACAGGGGTTGACGGGGAGCTGTTTTTT
>TRBV10-1|10|TRBJ1-2|NA|NA
CASRRGGYTF
TGCGCCAGTCGCCGGGGAGGCTACACCTTC
>TRBV4-1|14|TRBJ1-4|TRBD1|NA
CASSQGTGNEKLFF
TGCGCCAGCAGCCAGGGGACAGGGAACGAAAAACTGTTTTTT
>TRBV2|17|TRBJ2-1|NA|NA
CASSEPYDSSRVGEQFF
TGTGCCAGCAGTGAACCCTACGACAGTTCACGTGTCGGTGAGCAGTTCTTC
>TRBV5-4|14|TRBJ1-5|NA|few
CASSLKGGDQPQHF
TGTGCCAGCAGCTTGAAGGGAGGCGATCAGCCCCAGCATTTT
>TRBV5-6|14|TRBJ1-2|NA|NA
CASSLEGQGYGYTF
TGTGCCAGCAGCTTGGAGGGACAAGGGTATGGCTACACCTTC
>TRBV18|17|TRBJ2-7|TRBD2|NA
CASSPPRGAGGSYEQYF
TGTGCCAGCTCACCACCTAGGGGAGCGGGGGGCTCCTACGAGCAGTACTTC
>TRBV28|15|TRBJ2-5|TRBD1|NA
CASSYRQGARETQYF
TGTGCCAGCAGTTACCGACAGGGGGCGCGGGAGACCCAGTACTTC
>TRBV6-5|15|TRBJ1-2|NA|NA
CASSSDPWSNYGYTF
TGTGCCAGCAGTTCAGATCCCTGGAGTAACTATGGCTACACCTTC
>TRBV6-5|15|TRBJ2-1|TRBD1|NA
CASSYLGQGYNEQFF
TGTGCCAGCAGTTACTTAGGACAGGGTTACAATGAGCAGTTCTTC
>TRBV6-5|15|TRBJ2-1|NA|NA
CASSYGHPAGNEQFF
TGTGCCAGCAGCTACGGACACCCAGCCGGCAATGAGCAGTTCTTC
>TRBV18|19|TRBJ1-2|TRBD1|NA
CASSPMSRDSAPSSYGYTF
TGTGCCAGCTCACCTATGTCCCGGGACAGCGCCCCTTCTAGCTATGGCTACACCTTC